This T cell receptor (beta chain) was observed in a study of PD-1 blockade in classical Hodgkin lymphoma. Germline CDR1 reads SEHNR; CDR2 reads FQNEAQ (reference sequence). This CDR3 is 14 amino acids long. V lost 6 bases and J 4 bases, leaving 10 bases between the germline ends. Exposure to brentuximab vedotin varied, and each patient had relapsed following autologous stem cell transplantation. With respect to this clone: Its antigen is undetermined.

The repertoire was sequenced with immunoSEQ multiplex PCR; TCRdb's copy has only in-frame clones and lacks some. The data hold over 15,000 clones, with roughly 85% observed a single time. Regarding the study as a whole: Reported findings placed baseline TCR diversity lower in newly diagnosed patients (compared with healthy donors).

The source material was peripheral blood mononuclear cells (PBMCs), sampled before the second cycle of nivolumab. This receptor was obtained from a human donor with classical Hodgkin lymphoma. This chain joins TRBV7-9 and TRBJ1-6; D is possibly TRBD1 (6 bases). The CDR3 region has the DNA TGTGCCAGCAGTCAGACAGGTTATAATTCACCCCTCCACTTT. Its translation: CASSQTGYNSPLHF.